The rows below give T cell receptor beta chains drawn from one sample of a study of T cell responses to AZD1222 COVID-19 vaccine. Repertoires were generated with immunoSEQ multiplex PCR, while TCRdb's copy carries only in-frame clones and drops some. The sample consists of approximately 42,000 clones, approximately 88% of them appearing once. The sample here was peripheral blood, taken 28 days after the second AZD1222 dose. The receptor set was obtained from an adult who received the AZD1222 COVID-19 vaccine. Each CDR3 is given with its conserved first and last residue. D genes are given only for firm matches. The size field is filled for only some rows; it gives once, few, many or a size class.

CASSQRQGTQYF TGCGCCAGCAGCCAAAGGCAGGGTACGCAGTATTTT . TRBV4-3 . TRBJ2-3
CASSQGERQGDYGYTF TGCGCCAGCAGCCAAGGGGAGAGGCAGGGAGATTATGGCTACACCTTC . TRBV4-1 . TRBJ1-2
CASSLELALPPWEQYF TGCGCCAGCAGCTTGGAACTAGCGTTACCCCCCTGGGAGCAGTACTTC TRBD2 TRBV5-1 . TRBJ2-7
CASSLYYNSPLHF TGTGCCAGCAGTTTATACTATAATTCACCCCTCCACTTT . TRBV27 . TRBJ1-6
CASSWGQNTEAFF TGTGCCAGCAGCTGGGGTCAGAACACTGAAGCTTTCTTT . TRBV5-6 . TRBJ1-1
CASSPETGITF TGTGCCAGCAGCCCAGAGACAGGCATCACCTTC . TRBV7-9 . TRBJ1-2
CASSSGLASEQYF TGTGCCAGCAGTTCGGGACTAGCGAGCGAGCAGTACTTC TRBD2 TRBV12-3/TRBV12-4 few TRBJ2-7
CASSSFVGLGTNEKLFF TGTGCCAGCAGCTCCTTCGTAGGGTTGGGCACTAATGAAAAACTGTTTTTT . TRBV7-2 . TRBJ1-4
CASSSIGGTTYEQYF TGTGCCAGCAGCTCAATCGGGGGAACAACCTACGAGCAGTACTTC . TRBV5-4 . TRBJ2-7
CSVGSSGGSSYEQYF TGCAGCGTTGGTTCTAGCGGGGGAAGCTCCTACGAGCAGTACTTC TRBD2 TRBV29-1 . TRBJ2-7
CASSQVPMLGGSEKLFF TGTGCCAGCAGCCAAGTTCCTATGCTTGGGGGAAGCGAAAAACTGTTTTTT . TRBV4-2 . TRBJ1-4
CASSFWGSNGYTF TGTGCCAGCAGCTTCTGGGGAAGCAACGGCTACACCTTC . TRBV7-2 . TRBJ1-2
CASSESRWGYEQYF TGTGCCAGCAGTGAATCCCGGTGGGGCTACGAGCAGTACTTC . TRBV6-1 . TRBJ2-7
CASRPTGATNEKLFF TGCGCCAGCAGGCCGACAGGGGCAACTAATGAAAAACTGTTTTTT TRBD1 TRBV5-1 . TRBJ1-4
CASSLTGGGSNQPQHF TGTGCCAGCAGCTTGACAGGGGGAGGCAGCAATCAGCCCCAGCATTTT TRBD1 TRBV5-6 . TRBJ1-5
CASSLSNWGNYGYTF TGTGCCAGCAGTTTATCAAACTGGGGTAACTATGGCTACACCTTC . TRBV28 . TRBJ1-2
CASSPPRAAKGAEAFF TGTGCCAGCAGCCCTCCCAGGGCAGCCAAGGGGGCTGAAGCTTTCTTT . TRBV3-1/TRBV3-2 . TRBJ1-1
CAWRGWTGSWTEAFF TGTGCCTGGAGGGGTTGGACAGGGTCATGGACTGAAGCTTTCTTT TRBD1 TRBV30 once TRBJ1-1
CASSQDSAGRLEKLFF TGTGCCAGCAGCCAAGATAGCGCAGGACGTCTTGAAAAACTGTTTTTT . TRBV4-2 . TRBJ1-4
CASSLDTRTGVAKKLFF TGCGCCAGCAGCTTGGATACCCGGACAGGGGTCGCCAAAAAACTGTTTTTT TRBD1 TRBV5-1 . TRBJ1-4
CASSLVPGGRAGELFF TGCGCCAGCAGCTTGGTCCCAGGGGGCAGGGCCGGGGAGCTGTTTTTT TRBD1 TRBV5-1 . TRBJ2-2
CASSLDSNMNTGELFF TGTGCCAGCAGCTTGGACTCTAATATGAACACCGGGGAGCTGTTTTTT . TRBV5-4 . TRBJ2-2
CASSRGAGPGGPQHF TGTGCCAGCAGCAGGGGGGCTGGCCCTGGGGGGCCCCAGCATTTT . TRBV21-1 . TRBJ1-5
CAIRSTGSGNTIYF TGTGCCATCAGGAGCACAGGGTCTGGAAACACCATATATTTT . TRBV10-3 . TRBJ1-3
CASSRGDTEAFF TGTGCCAGCAGTCGAGGGGACACTGAAGCTTTCTTT . TRBV6-6 . TRBJ1-1
CASSVGWENTEAFF TGTGCCAGCAGCGTGGGGTGGGAGAACACTGAAGCTTTCTTT . TRBV7-2 . TRBJ1-1
CASGASGSYEQYF TGTGCCAGCGGGGCTAGCGGGAGTTACGAGCAGTACTTC TRBD2 TRBV11-2 few TRBJ2-7
CASSKGFTDTQYF TGTGCCAGTAGTAAGGGTTTCACAGATACGCAGTATTTT . TRBV19 once TRBJ2-3
CASRRPGASTGELFF TGTGCCAGCAGGAGACCTGGGGCTAGCACCGGGGAGCTGTTTTTT . TRBV11-2 . TRBJ2-2
CASSPYGGEQYF TGTGCCAGCAGTCCGTACGGGGGGGAGCAGTACTTC TRBD2 TRBV12-3/TRBV12-4 . TRBJ2-7
CATSRDRVGVEEQYF TGTGCCACCAGCAGAGATAGGGTGGGAGTTGAGGAGCAGTACTTC . TRBV15 . TRBJ2-7
CATSFPGRGADTQYF TGTGCCACCTCCTTTCCAGGGCGCGGCGCAGATACGCAGTATTTT . TRBV2 . TRBJ2-3
CAIMGRPAYFPETQYF TGTGCCATCATGGGTAGGCCAGCCTACTTTCCCGAGACCCAGTACTTC . TRBV10-3 . TRBJ2-5
CASSEGGEAGADTQYF TGTGCCAGCAGTGAAGGAGGGGAGGCGGGCGCAGATACGCAGTATTTT . TRBV6-4 . TRBJ2-3
CASTLGALGGELFF TGTGCCAGCACCCTAGGGGCCCTCGGCGGGGAGCTGTTTTTT . TRBV7-9 once TRBJ2-2
CASSISGGSYGYTF TGTGCCAGTAGTATATCAGGAGGGAGCTATGGCTACACCTTC . TRBV19 . TRBJ1-2
CASSYSSGTYNSPLHF TGTGCCAGCAGTTACTCGAGCGGAACCTATAATTCACCCCTCCACTTT . TRBV6-5 . TRBJ1-6
CASSPLYRQGQYF TGTGCCAGCAGCCCCCTCTATCGTCAAGGGCAGTACTTC . TRBV3-1/TRBV3-2 . TRBJ2-7
CSAGQGDQPQHF TGCAGCGCCGGACAGGGCGATCAGCCCCAGCATTTT TRBD1 TRBV29-1 . TRBJ1-5
CASGLSGEKGSPLHF TGTGCTAGTGGTTTGTCGGGAGAAAAAGGATCACCCCTCCACTTT . TRBV12-5 . TRBJ1-6
CASTFGGEQYF TGTGCCAGTACTTTTGGGGGCGAGCAGTACTTC . TRBV19 . TRBJ2-7
CASSGTKGYTF TGTGCCAGCAGCGGGACTAAAGGCTACACCTTC . TRBV6-5 . TRBJ1-2
CASSLLADRGGYTF TGTGCCAGCAGTTTATTGGCGGACCGAGGGGGCTACACCTTC . TRBV27 . TRBJ1-2
CASSEEGTAYNEQFF TGTGCCAGCAGTGAAGAGGGCACGGCCTACAATGAGCAGTTCTTC . TRBV2 . TRBJ2-1
CASSVGQGDNEQFF TGTGCCAGCAGCGTAGGTCAGGGGGACAATGAGCAGTTCTTC TRBD1 TRBV9 . TRBJ2-1
CASSQGQVTQYF TGTGCCAGCAGCCAAGGACAGGTTACGCAGTACTTC TRBD1 TRBV7-2 . TRBJ2-7
CSAAQGQNYGYTF TGCAGCGCGGCGCAGGGGCAGAACTATGGCTACACCTTC . TRBV29-1 . TRBJ1-2
CSVPQGRRAFF TGCAGTGTTCCACAGGGTAGGCGAGCTTTCTTT . TRBV20-1 . TRBJ1-1
CATSRDGQGYGYTF TGTGCCACCAGCAGAGACGGACAGGGGTACGGCTACACCTTC TRBD1 TRBV15 once TRBJ1-2
CASSVQTANTGELFF TGTGCCAGCAGCGTACAGACAGCTAACACCGGGGAGCTGTTTTTT . TRBV9 . TRBJ2-2
CASSLAGTGAPNSPLHF TGCGCCAGCAGCTTGGCCGGGACAGGGGCCCCGAATTCACCCCTCCACTTT TRBD1 TRBV5-1 . TRBJ1-6
CASSRGTPDSTDTQYF TGCGCCAGCAGCCGAGGGACACCTGATAGCACAGATACGCAGTATTTT . TRBV5-1 . TRBJ2-3
CASSRDSIYNSPLHF TGTGCCAGCAGTCGCGACAGCATCTATAATTCACCCCTCCACTTT . TRBV2 once TRBJ1-6
CASSAAGATNEKLFF TGTGCCAGCAGCGCCGCAGGGGCGACTAATGAAAAACTGTTTTTT . TRBV28 . TRBJ1-4
CASSEGRGLQGYTF TGTGCCAGCAGTGAAGGCAGGGGGCTTCAGGGCTACACCTTC TRBD1 TRBV6-1 . TRBJ1-2
CARSSDREYSYEQYF TGTGCCAGAAGCTCGGACAGGGAGTATTCCTACGAGCAGTACTTC TRBD1 TRBV5-3 once TRBJ2-7
CASSPLKALWEQYF TGTGCCAGCAGCCCCTTAAAGGCCCTCTGGGAGCAGTACTTC . TRBV3-1/TRBV3-2 . TRBJ2-7